Below, one T cell receptor (beta chain) is given with its context. Its antigen is unknown. Per germline, CDR1 MGHRA and CDR2 YSYEKL. CDR3 length equals 18 residues. Trimming took 1 base from V and 0 from J; bases not matched to a gene: 3. Every bit of the isolated RNA underwent reverse transcription, so sequencing read expressed TCRB transcripts. TCRdb keeps only in-frame clones here, not all; method: immunoSEQ multiplex PCR. The table has 200,000 to 300,000 clones, over 12% seen once. The data originate from a study of beta chain features in type 1 diabetes. The overall study: Examined across all samples were over 85 million sorted cells. Study outcomes and limitations: Among all four CD4+ subsets, Type 1 diabetes patients had TCRB CDR3s that were moderately but significantly shorter.

The sequence came from a woman aged 40-49 years in good health. The source material was naive CD4+ T cells from blood. The chain uses TRBV4-1 and TRBJ2-2; 12 bases agree with TRBD2. The CDR3 nucleotides are TGCGCCAGCAGCCAAGTACTAGCGGGGGGTCCGAACACCGGGGAGCTGTTTTTT. This translates into CASSQVLAGGPNTGELFF.